The next 12 T cell receptor beta chains were all read from a single sample in a study of T cell repertoires in ileal Crohn's disease. Using immunoSEQ multiplex PCR, the repertoire was profiled, and TCRdb retains in-frame clones only, with some absent. The repertoire holds about 17,000 clones, with 60% as singletons. The sample taken for sequencing was ileal tissue. The receptors come from an adult with Crohn's disease.

V gene TRBV6-5 combines with J gene TRBJ1-5; possible D gene TRBD1, 6 bases. Germline CDR1 is MNHEY and CDR2 is SVGAGI. This CDR3 comprises 15 residues. The germline V and J ends were trimmed by 6 bases and 3 bases, with 15 bases remaining between them. CDR3 nucleotides: TGTGCCAGCAGGACAACAGGGAAAATCAATCAGCCCCAGCATTTT. This gives the protein CASRTTGKINQPQHF.

This chain connects TRBV5-6 to TRBJ1-1; TRBD1 matches 8 bases. This CDR3 is 14 amino acids long. CDR1 SGHDT and CDR2 YYEEEE come from the germline V gene. The V and J ends lost 6 bases and 1 base, in that order; junction bases with no gene match: 5. The CDR3 region has the DNA TGTGCCAGCACCCGGGACAGGCGGAACACTGAAGCTTTCTTT. This codes for CASTRDRRNTEAFF.

The chain carries TRBV28 and TRBJ1-4; 7 bases map to TRBD1. Trimming removed 6 bases from V and 3 bases from J; junction bases left unmatched: 10. The CDR3 spans 16 residues. Looked up from germline, CDR1 is MDHEN and CDR2 is SYDVKM. This CDR3 reads CASSRGGAGSNEKLFF. The CDR3 coding sequence is TGTGCCAGCAGCCGAGGGGGCGCAGGCTCTAATGAAAAACTGTTTTTT.

The J gene is TRBJ1-2, the V gene TRBV7-8; tentative D call: TRBD1 (6 bases). Trimming shortened V by 5 bases and J by 2 bases, and 9 bases separated the two germline ends. The CDR3 contains 13 residues. Germline lookup yields CDR1 SGHVS and CDR2 FQNEAQ. CDR3 in DNA: TGTGCCAGCAGCGAGGGGGGGAACTATGGCTACACCTTC. Translation gives CASSEGGNYGYTF.

The V gene is TRBV29-1, the J gene TRBJ1-1; D call uncertain. Trimming pared 0 bases from V and 5 bases from J, leaving 4 bases between. This CDR3 is built from 11 residues. Germline loops: CDR1 SQVTM, CDR2 ANQGSEA. The CDR3 loop is CSVEDRTEAFF. The CDR3 DNA reads TGCAGCGTTGAAGACAGAACTGAAGCTTTCTTT.

The CDR3 is CASSFYRGGTEAFF. In nucleotides, the CDR3 is TGTGCCAGCAGCTTCTATCGCGGGGGCACTGAAGCTTTCTTT. This chain links TRBV7-2 with TRBJ1-1, with a possible D match to TRBD1 (5 bases). Per the germline V gene, CDR1 is SGHTA and CDR2 is FQGNSA. The CDR3 is made up of 14 amino acids. Trimming removed 3 bases at V and 4 bases at J, with 12 bases between.

J is TRBJ2-3 and V is TRBV1; TRBD2 was called by the table and not checked on the DNA. TRBV1 is flagged as a pseudogene. The CDR3 is made up of 19 amino acids. For the CDR3, the DNA is TGCACCAGCAGCCAAGATAGGCGGGGTAGCGGGGGTTTCACAGATACGCAGTATTTT. It encodes CTSSQDRRGSGGFTDTQYF.

The CDR3 sequence is CASSLAGTGSYEQYF. In nucleotides, the CDR3 is TGTGCCAGCAGCTTAGCGGGGACAGGGTCCTACGAGCAGTACTTC. The chain combines TRBV11-2 with TRBJ2-7, with TRBD1 identical over 9 bases. The CDR3 runs 15 residues. With V trimmed by 1 base and J by 1 base, 2 bases remained unmatched. Germline-derived CDR1 and CDR2 are SGHAT and FQNNGV.

This clone was observed a few times. The genes are TRBV30 and TRBJ2-7, with 7 bases lining up with TRBD1. CDR1 GTSNPN and CDR2 SVGIG come from the germline V gene (reference sequence). CDR3 length: 14 amino acids. With 4 bases clipped from V and 3 bases from J, the junction kept 9 bases outside the gene matches. CDR3 in DNA: TGTGCCTGGAATCCAGACAGGGCTATCTACGAGCAGTACTTC. Its protein is CAWNPDRAIYEQYF.

The chain employs TRBV30 and TRBJ1-5; D is ambiguous. Per germline, CDR1 GTSNPN and CDR2 SVGIG (reference sequence). V lost 0 bases, J lost 7 bases, and 13 bases lay in between. CDR3 size: 14 residues. Written as DNA, the CDR3 is TGTGCCTGGAGTGTCGGGTCCCAAGGACAGCCCCAGCATTTT. Protein sequence: CAWSVGSQGQPQHF. The complete variable domain, with remaining parts taken from reference TRBV30 and TRBJ1-5, reads SQTIHQWPATLVQPVGSPLSLECTVEGTSNPNLYWYRQAAGRGLQLLFYSVGIGQISSEVPQNLSASRPQDRQFILSSKKLLLSDSGFYLCAWSVGSQGQPQHFGDGTRLSIL.

The V call is TRBV27, the J call TRBJ2-7; D is unresolved. With 6 bases removed from V and 0 bases from J, the gap between germline ends came to 6 bases. The CDR3 contains 12 residues. In germline, CDR1 is MNHEY, CDR2 SMNVEV (reference sequence). The CDR3 DNA is TGTGCCAGCAGATCCAGCTCCTACGAGCAGTACTTC. This gives the protein CASRSSSYEQYF.

The CDR3 region has the DNA TGTGCCAGCTCACGGGGCAATCAGCCCCAGCATTTT. Amino acids: CASSRGNQPQHF. The chain combines TRBV19 with TRBJ1-5; no clear D. This CDR3 is 12 amino acids long. The germline V gene has CDR1 LNHDA and CDR2 SQIVND (reference sequence). With 9 bases removed from V and 2 bases from J, the gap between germline ends came to 8 bases.